This T cell receptor (beta chain) was sequenced for a study of T-cell reconstitution after alpha-beta-depleted transplantation in children. Unique molecular identifiers were incorporated into the prepared TCRbeta library. TCRdb re-called the PCR reads through MiXCR, storing one row per CDR3 protein. The data hold about 50,000 distinct CDR3 sequences, with 5.8% observed a single time. The CDR3 is made up of 14 amino acids. Germline lookup yields CDR1 MNHEY and CDR2 SMNVEV (reference sequence). V was trimmed by 6 bases and J by 5 bases, leaving 15 bases between them. Notes on the study in general: At one year after transplant, newly produced T cells mostly accounted for T-cell counts and diversity.

This clonotype was detected many times. Antigen specificity is unknown. The TCR was taken from a female patient between 2 and 10 years old who had a stem cell transplant for aplastic anemia, so the T cells may come from the graft donor. V usage is TRBV27 and J usage is TRBJ2-3; tentative D call: TRBD1 (6 bases). The sequenced sample was PBMCs, mostly from graft donor cells, obtained 60 days after TCRalphabeta/CD19-depleted stem cell transplant. The CDR3 reads CASRPQGYGDTQYF. As DNA, the CDR3 is TGTGCCAGCAGGCCCCAGGGGTATGGAGATACGCAGTATTTT.